This T cell receptor (beta chain) stems from a study of identical twins. Study-level findings and limits: Zero-insertion findings could be partly confounded by invariant cells (MAIT and iNKT cells). Conclusions were based on cross-sectional statistical analysis, without following the same donors.

This clonotype was counted a few times. Its antigen remains unidentified. TCRdb recomputed calls from the 5' RACE reads with MiXCR, one row per CDR3 protein. There are approximately 210,000 distinct CDR3 sequences in the sample; under 8.5% occur only once, and roughly 14% lies in the top ten. Germline CDR1 and CDR2: LGHNT and FRNRAP. This CDR3 region has 11 residues. Trimming stripped 0 bases from V and 6 bases from J, with 2 bases between. These sequences were also reported in another study, on T cells expressing NK-cell markers. This second study says: The authors sequenced eight donors, of whom seven were HCMV-seropositive and one was seronegative. The CD3+CD56-NKG2C+ fraction of a few donors was also led by these clonotypes.

The chain has TRBV12-5 and TRBJ1-1, with D unclear. Material for sequencing was CD8+ T cells sorted from blood. This clonotype originated in a young woman in good health. The CDR3 here is CASGLVSEAFF. In nucleotides, the CDR3 is TGTGCTAGTGGTTTGGTATCTGAAGCTTTCTTT.